This is a list of T cell receptor beta chains from one sample in a study of T cells in Graves' hyperthyroidism and ophthalmopathy. TCRdb reprocessed the multiplex PCR reads via MiXCR and lists one record per CDR3 protein. The table includes 700,000 or so distinct CDR3 sequences, about 17% detected once. The sequenced sample consisted of blood. The receptor set was obtained from a man between 18 and 35 years old with Graves' hyperthyroidism. Both conserved end residues are part of each CDR3. Fields, in order: J gene, V gene, clone size, D gene, CDR3 DNA, CDR3 protein. D genes are given only for firm matches. A clone size is listed for some rows: how often the clone was seen (once, few, many), or a class if it is expanded.

J: TRBJ2-1
V: TRBV28
size: NA
D: TRBD1
DNA: TGTGCCAGCAGTTCCGGACAGGCAGAGCAGTTCTTC
CDR3: CASSSGQAEQFF

J: TRBJ2-7
V: TRBV12-3/TRBV12-4
size: many
D: NA
DNA: TGTGCCAGCAGTTGGCACTCCTACGAGCAGTACTTC
CDR3: CASSWHSYEQYF

J: TRBJ2-2
V: TRBV7-9
size: NA
D: TRBD1
DNA: TGTGCCAGCACCGCAGGGGGCAGGAACACCGGGGAGCTGTTTTTT
CDR3: CASTAGGRNTGELFF

J: TRBJ1-1
V: TRBV19
size: NA
D: NA
DNA: TGTGCCAGTAGTGGACGAGCCTCTTGGGACACTGAAGCTTTCTTT
CDR3: CASSGRASWDTEAFF

J: TRBJ2-2
V: TRBV7-3
size: few
D: NA
DNA: TGTGCCAGCAGCTTAGGAGGGTTATCCGGGGAGCTGTTTTTT
CDR3: CASSLGGLSGELFF

J: TRBJ1-6
V: TRBV2
size: many
D: TRBD1
DNA: TGTGCCATCGGACAGGGGAACAATTCACCCCTCCACTTT
CDR3: CAIGQGNNSPLHF

J: TRBJ2-2
V: TRBV20-1
size: few
D: NA
DNA: TGCAGTGCTAGACTAGAGAACACCGGGGAGCTGTTTTTT
CDR3: CSARLENTGELFF

J: TRBJ1-5
V: TRBV24-1
size: NA
D: TRBD1
DNA: TGTGCCACCAATGATCAACAGGGGACTCAGCCCCAGCATTTT
CDR3: CATNDQQGTQPQHF

J: TRBJ2-5
V: TRBV20-1
size: NA
D: NA
DNA: TGCAGTGCTAGAGATAAGGGGCTATGGGAGACCCAGTACTTC
CDR3: CSARDKGLWETQYF

J: TRBJ2-5
V: TRBV2
size: few
D: TRBD1
DNA: TGTGCCAGCAGTGAGGGACAGGGTCGAGAGACCCAGTACTTC
CDR3: CASSEGQGRETQYF

J: TRBJ2-7
V: TRBV29-1
size: NA
D: NA
DNA: TGCAGCGTTGGAGTAGGAAGGGGACGCTACGAGCAGTACTTC
CDR3: CSVGVGRGRYEQYF

J: TRBJ2-1
V: TRBV6-1
size: many
D: NA
DNA: TGTGCCAGCAGTGCCTTCGGACTTCACAATGAGCAGTTCTTC
CDR3: CASSAFGLHNEQFF

J: TRBJ2-7
V: TRBV12-5
size: few
D: NA
DNA: TGTGCTAGTGGTTTGGTTGACTCTCCTTGGGAGCAGTACTTC
CDR3: CASGLVDSPWEQYF

J: TRBJ2-7
V: TRBV6-1
size: NA
D: NA
DNA: TGTGCCAGCAGTGAAGTTCTAACAGGGTACCACGAGCAGTACTTC
CDR3: CASSEVLTGYHEQYF

J: TRBJ2-3
V: TRBV28
size: few
D: TRBD1
DNA: TGTGCCAGCAGTTTATGGGGGACAGACCTCACAGATACGCAGTATTTT
CDR3: CASSLWGTDLTDTQYF

J: TRBJ1-6
V: TRBV7-3
size: few
D: TRBD1
DNA: TGTGCCAGCAGCTTGGCGGGACAGCCTAATTCACCCCTCCACTTT
CDR3: CASSLAGQPNSPLHF

J: TRBJ2-1
V: TRBV14
size: many
D: TRBD2
DNA: TGTGCCAGCAAGATAGCGGGAGGTAGGGATGAGCAGTTCTTC
CDR3: CASKIAGGRDEQFF

J: TRBJ2-1
V: TRBV2
size: many
D: NA
DNA: TGTGCCAGCAGTGAGCCCCCCTCCTACAATGAGCAGTTCTTC
CDR3: CASSEPPSYNEQFF

J: TRBJ2-2
V: TRBV20-1
size: many
D: NA
DNA: TGCAGTGCTAGAGATGTGAGGGAGAAGGAGCTGTTTTTT
CDR3: CSARDVREKELFF

J: TRBJ2-3
V: TRBV7-9
size: NA
D: TRBD2
DNA: TGTGCCAGCGGGGGACTAGCGGTCACAGATACGCAGTATTTT
CDR3: CASGGLAVTDTQYF

J: TRBJ2-7
V: TRBV18
size: NA
D: TRBD2
DNA: TGTGCCAGCTCAGGAGGGAGGGCCCCGTACGAGCAGTACTTC
CDR3: CASSGGRAPYEQYF

J: TRBJ2-1
V: TRBV7-2
size: NA
D: NA
DNA: TGTGCCAGCAGCTCAAGGGTGACCAATGAGCAGTTCTTC
CDR3: CASSSRVTNEQFF

J: TRBJ2-3
V: TRBV29-1
size: few
D: NA
DNA: TGCAGCGTTGAAGAAGGGTCGCCAGATACGCAGTATTTT
CDR3: CSVEEGSPDTQYF

J: TRBJ2-1
V: TRBV28
size: many
D: TRBD1
DNA: TGTGCCAGCCTAAGCCGGGACAGAAACAATGAGCAGTTCTTC
CDR3: CASLSRDRNNEQFF

J: TRBJ2-2
V: TRBV6-1
size: few
D: TRBD1
DNA: TGTGCCAGCAGTAGGACAGGGACCACCGGGGAGCTGTTTTTT
CDR3: CASSRTGTTGELFF

J: TRBJ2-3
V: TRBV7-2
size: many
D: TRBD2
DNA: TGTGCCAGCAGCTTAAGTGGGAGGGCACTAGCGGGTAGCACAGATACGCAGTATTTT
CDR3: CASSLSGRALAGSTDTQYF

J: TRBJ2-3
V: TRBV6-2/TRBV6-3
size: few
D: NA
DNA: TGTGCCAGCAGTTACTCGGGGGGCACGGGCACAGATACGCAGTATTTT
CDR3: CASSYSGGTGTDTQYF

J: TRBJ2-5
V: TRBV20-1
size: few
D: NA
DNA: TGCAGTGCCCTCCCCCCTACTAGGAGGGGGGTAGAGACCCAGTACTTC
CDR3: CSALPPTRRGVETQYF

J: TRBJ2-7
V: TRBV28
size: NA
D: NA
DNA: TGTGCCAGCAGTCTGATAGGATCCGAGCAGTACTTC
CDR3: CASSLIGSEQYF

J: TRBJ1-3
V: TRBV20-1
size: many
D: NA
DNA: TGCAGTGCCAGTCAGGAAAACACCATATATTTT
CDR3: CSASQENTIYF

J: TRBJ2-3
V: TRBV9
size: NA
D: TRBD2
DNA: TGTGCCAGCAGCGTTCTCGGACTAGCGGCCACAGATACGCAGTATTTT
CDR3: CASSVLGLAATDTQYF

J: TRBJ2-3
V: TRBV11-2
size: many
D: NA
DNA: TGTGCCAGCAGCGGGCCATCGGGATATACGCAGTATTTT
CDR3: CASSGPSGYTQYF

J: TRBJ2-1
V: TRBV20-1
size: few
D: NA
DNA: TGCAGTGCTAGAGAGTCAAACCAGCGGGATGAGCAGTTCTTC
CDR3: CSARESNQRDEQFF

J: TRBJ2-7
V: TRBV9
size: NA
D: TRBD2
DNA: TGTGCCAGCAGCGAAGGGACTAGCGCCTCCTACGAGCAGTACTTC
CDR3: CASSEGTSASYEQYF

J: TRBJ2-3
V: TRBV20-1
size: NA
D: NA
DNA: TGCAGTGCTAGAGATCTGGCAGTGGGGACAGATACGCAGTATTTT
CDR3: CSARDLAVGTDTQYF

J: TRBJ2-3
V: TRBV2
size: many
D: TRBD2
DNA: TGTGCCAGCAGTGCCAGACTAGCGGGAGGGCCACTCGGAGATACGCAGTATTTT
CDR3: CASSARLAGGPLGDTQYF

J: TRBJ1-6
V: TRBV20-1
size: many
D: NA
DNA: TGCAGTGCTAGAGGCCCGAAGGCTACCGGGTCACCCCTCCACTTT
CDR3: CSARGPKATGSPLHF

J: TRBJ2-7
V: TRBV2
size: many
D: NA
DNA: TGTGCCAGCAGTTCAATTACAGCCTACGAGCAGTACTTC
CDR3: CASSSITAYEQYF

J: TRBJ2-1
V: TRBV27
size: NA
D: TRBD2
DNA: TGTGCCAGCAGTTCGGCCCGGGGAGCGGGGGCCTACAATGAGCAGTTCTTC
CDR3: CASSSARGAGAYNEQFF

J: TRBJ1-2
V: TRBV28
size: many
D: NA
DNA: TGTGCCAGCAGCTCCCGGGATGGCTACACCTTC
CDR3: CASSSRDGYTF